The 19 T cell receptor beta chains below all came from one sample that was sequenced in a study of blood T cell repertoires in COVID-19. Sequenced by immunoSEQ multiplex PCR; TCRdb stores in-frame clones only, minus some. The table includes 350,000 to 400,000 clones, about 88% detected once. What was sequenced was peripheral blood. These receptors were obtained from a woman aged 60 to 75 with COVID-19, enrolled during active disease.

This rearrangement joins TRBV12-3 or TRBV12-4 to TRBJ2-1; the D is unclear. The length of the CDR3 is 13 residues. Trimming left V 6 bases short and J 10 bases short, with 16 bases between. CDR3 sequence reads: CASRPPMSEEQFF. DNA for the CDR3: TGTGCCAGCAGACCCCCGATGAGCGAGGAGCAGTTCTTC.

The CDR3 spells CASSRYRDRGLPNYGYTF. Here the CDR3 DNA reads TGTGCCAGCAGCCGATACCGGGACAGGGGGCTTCCTAACTATGGCTACACCTTC. V usage is TRBV14 and J usage is TRBJ1-2, with TRBD1 matching 12 bases. The germline CDR1 and CDR2 sequences are SGHDN and FVKESK. The CDR3 has 18 amino acids. V trimming: 4 bases; J trimming: 0 bases; junction bases outside the gene matches: 9.

The chain couples TRBV5-1 to TRBJ2-6, with TRBD1 as a possible D gene (5 bases). The germline gives CDR1 SGHRS, CDR2 YFSETQ. V was shortened by 4 bases and J by 1 base, with 9 bases between the two germline ends. CDR3 length equals 15 residues. CDR3 sequence: CASSPTASGANVLTF. The CDR3 region has the DNA TGCGCCAGCAGCCCGACAGCTTCTGGGGCCAACGTCCTGACTTTC.

The V call is TRBV9, the J call TRBJ2-1, with 7 bases lining up with TRBD2. Germline V gene data show CDR1 as SGDLS and CDR2 as YYNGEE. J gave up 2 bases and V 4 bases, and 6 bases lay outside the gene matches. The CDR3 has 15 residues. CDR3 DNA sequence: TGTGCCAGCAGCAGGCTAGCGGATCCCTACAATGAGCAGTTCTTC. Its protein is CASSRLADPYNEQFF.

The chain recombines TRBV7-2 with TRBJ2-1; 15 nucleotides agree with TRBD2. The CDR3 sequence is 18 residues long. CDR1 and CDR2 (germline): SGHTA, FQGNSA. J gave up 3 bases and V 5 bases, and 8 bases lay outside the gene matches. The DNA of the CDR3 is TGTGCCAGCAGCCCCAAAGGGACTAGCGGGGGGCTCTACAATGAGCAGTTCTTC. It translates to CASSPKGTSGGLYNEQFF.

The CDR3 is CASSLAFASFSYEQYF. DNA of the CDR3: TGTGCCAGCAGCTTAGCGTTCGCGTCCTTCTCCTACGAGCAGTACTTC. This chain uses TRBV7-2 with TRBJ2-7; no firm D call. Trimming pared 0 bases from V and 0 bases from J, leaving 12 bases between. The length of the CDR3 is 16 residues. Germline assignment: CDR1 SGHTA and CDR2 FQGNSA.

The chain uses TRBV7-9 and TRBJ2-5, with TRBD2 matching 7 bases. V was pared by 2 bases and J by 9 bases, with 15 bases of the junction left unmatched. This CDR3 contains 16 residues. Looked up from germline, CDR1 is SEHNR and CDR2 is FQNEAQ (reference sequence). The CDR3, as DNA: TGTGCCAGCAGCTTACGGGGGGACCCCCGGGGGAGACCCCAGTACTTC. Its protein product is CASSLRGDPRGRPQYF.

The chain couples TRBV27 to TRBJ1-2; D is possibly TRBD1 (6 bases). The CDR3 is made up of 12 amino acids. Deletions cut 8 bases from V and 7 bases from J, with 14 bases between. Germline-derived CDR1 and CDR2 are MNHEY and SMNVEV (reference sequence). CDR3 DNA: TGTGCCAGCGGGAGGGGGGCTACTGGCTACACCTTC. Its protein product is CASGRGATGYTF.

This rearrangement joins TRBV6-5 to TRBJ2-5, with D unresolved. Germline CDR1 and CDR2: MNHEY and SVGAGI. This CDR3 is 14 amino acids long. V was clipped by 2 bases and J by 5 bases, with 12 bases between them. The CDR3 protein is CASSYLTDRETQYF. CDR3 sequence (DNA): TGTGCCAGCAGTTACCTGACTGATCGGGAGACCCAGTACTTC.

The chain is built from TRBV4-2 and TRBJ1-6, with D possibly being TRBD1 (5 bases). This CDR3 spans 16 amino acids. Germline V lookup: CDR1 LGHNA, CDR2 YNFKEQ. The V gene lost 3 bases and the J gene lost 10 bases, with 19 bases spanning the gap. The CDR3 loop reads CASSHSGDGIGSPLHF. In nucleotides, the CDR3 is TGTGCCAGCAGCCACTCGGGGGACGGGATAGGGTCACCCCTCCACTTT.

The chain links TRBV14 to TRBJ2-1; possibly TRBD1 for D (5 bases). The CDR3 covers 22 residues. Deletions cut 3 bases from V and 0 bases from J, with 30 bases between. Germline V lookup: CDR1 SGHDN, CDR2 FVKESK. This CDR3 is CASSHTPLTGYFSVISYNEQFF. The CDR3 DNA is TGTGCCAGCAGCCACACCCCCCTTACAGGATATTTTTCAGTTATCTCCTACAATGAGCAGTTCTTC.

This rearrangement joins TRBV27 to TRBJ1-1; 7 bases agree with TRBD1. This CDR3 contains 14 residues. CDR1 and CDR2 from the germline V gene are MNHEY and SMNVEV (reference sequence). V lost 5 bases to trimming and J lost 6 bases; unmatched junction nucleotides: 9. CDR3 DNA sequence: TGTGCCAGCAGTCCTGCCGGGACAGTACCTGAAGCTTTCTTT. This encodes CASSPAGTVPEAFF.

The genes are TRBV7-9 and TRBJ1-2; the match to TRBD1 covers 10 bases. The CDR3 spans 13 residues. Germline lookup yields CDR1 SEHNR and CDR2 FQNEAQ (reference sequence). The V and J ends lost 4 bases and 6 bases, in that order; junction bases with no gene match: 2. This CDR3 is CASSYGTGDGYTF. In DNA form, the CDR3 reads TGTGCCAGCAGCTATGGGACAGGGGATGGCTACACCTTC.

This clone was observed a few times. The chain carries TRBV7-2 and TRBJ2-3, with D perhaps TRBD1 (6 bases). V lost 5 bases to trimming and J lost 4 bases, with 19 bases between them. The CDR3 sequence is 16 residues long. Germline V gene lookup returns CDR1 SGHTA and CDR2 FQGNSA. The CDR3 DNA reads as TGTGCCAGCAGCACGACAGGTTCTAACCCTGCAGATACGCAGTATTTT. Protein: CASSTTGSNPADTQYF.

In regard to this clone: The junction departs from the called germline gene at one end, perhaps through a read error. The gene calls are TRBV7-2 and TRBJ2-1; D might be TRBD2 (5 bases). The CDR3 covers 10 residues. Germline V lookup: CDR1 SGHTA, CDR2 FQGNSA. CDR3 nucleotides: TGTGCCAGCAGCTCGGGATCGCAGATCTTC. Translating it yields CASSSGSQIF.

The genes are TRBV9 and TRBJ1-1; 9 nucleotides align to TRBD1. In germline, CDR1 is SGDLS, CDR2 YYNGEE. With V trimmed by 4 bases and J by 3 bases, 7 bases remained unmatched. The CDR3 totals 15 residues. CDR3 nucleotides: TGTGCCAGCAGCCCACCGGGACAGGGATACACTGAAGCTTTCTTT. This sequence encodes CASSPPGQGYTEAFF.

This chain uses TRBV7-2 with TRBJ2-7; D perhaps matches TRBD1 (6 bases). CDR3 length equals 16 residues. Germline V gives CDR1 SGHTA, CDR2 FQGNSA. V lost 1 base to trimming and J lost 0 bases, with 13 bases between them. This CDR3 is CASSLGGGRFSYEQYF. As DNA, the CDR3 is TGTGCCAGCAGCTTAGGAGGGGGACGGTTCTCCTACGAGCAGTACTTC.

This chain links TRBV20-1 with TRBJ1-2; no firm D call. Looked up from germline, CDR1 is DFQATT and CDR2 is SNEGSKA (reference sequence). V was trimmed by 3 bases and J by 10 bases, leaving 15 bases between them. This CDR3 comprises 12 residues. CDR3 sequence: CSASWQEADYTF. The CDR3 nucleotides are TGCAGTGCTAGTTGGCAGGAGGCAGACTACACCTTC.

The chain has TRBV7-2 and TRBJ2-7; 8 bases agree with TRBD1. The V gene's germline CDR1 is SGHTA and CDR2 FQGNSA. The length of the CDR3 is 14 residues. V was clipped by 5 bases and J by 4 bases; unmatched bases: 7. The CDR3, as DNA: TGTGCCAGCAGCCCACGGACAGGGCTATACGAGCAGTACTTC. It is translated as CASSPRTGLYEQYF.